A single sample is the source of the 23 T cell receptor beta chains below, sequenced in a study of CD8+ T cells in alopecia areata. In each case, RNA was isolated and then reverse transcribed into cDNA as the sequencing template. Only in-frame clones appear in the TCRdb table, and some are missing; sequencing was by immunoSEQ multiplex PCR. Of roughly 230,000 clones in the sample, around 43% were seen once. Treatment here: oral pan-JAK inhibitor, 5-10 mg twice daily. This specimen was CD4+ T cells sorted from blood, taken at approximately week 36, from a patient treated with tofacitinib. Receptors originate from a human donor with alopecia areata.

The CDR3 DNA reads TGTGCCAGCAGTCCCATTGGGGACGAGCAGTACTTC. Protein product: CASSPIGDEQYF. The chain couples TRBV25-1 to TRBJ2-7; the D is unclear. The CDR3 is 12 amino acids. Germline lookup yields CDR1 MGHDK and CDR2 SYGVNS. Trimming cost V 5 bases and J 5 bases, with 10 bases left between them.

This clone has a handful of counts. The gene calls are TRBV7-3 and TRBJ2-7, with TRBD1 matching over 7 bases. The CDR3 spans 13 residues. Germline V gene lookup returns CDR1 SGHTA and CDR2 FQGTGA. The J segment lost 7 bases and the V segment lost 5 bases, leaving 8 bases of the junction unmatched. The CDR3 reads CASSQGQTGEQYF. The CDR3 DNA follows: TGTGCCAGCAGCCAAGGCCAGACAGGGGAGCAGTACTTC.

The rearrangement uses TRBV2 and TRBJ1-1, with D hard to call. This CDR3 region has 14 residues. Germline V gene lookup returns CDR1 SNHLY and CDR2 FYNNEI. V was cut by 5 bases and J by 1 base, with 11 bases left in between. CDR3 DNA sequence: TGTGCCAGCAGTCGCGAGGCCACGAACACTGAAGCTTTCTTT. It yields the protein CASSREATNTEAFF.

This rearrangement joins TRBV25-1 to TRBJ2-7; 14 nucleotides line up with TRBD2. The CDR3 sequence is 16 residues long. Germline loops: CDR1 MGHDK, CDR2 SYGVNS. Germline trimming cut 3 bases from V and 4 bases from J; bases unmatched to any gene: 5. CDR3 in amino acids: CASSDPGLAGGYEQYF. The DNA for the CDR3 is TGTGCCAGCAGTGACCCTGGACTAGCGGGAGGATACGAGCAGTACTTC.

The V and J genes are TRBV7-9 and TRBJ2-5, with 9 bases fitting TRBD1. The CDR3 is 15 amino acids. Unmatched junction bases numbered 8, after V lost 5 bases and J lost 4 bases. The V gene's germline CDR1 is SEHNR and CDR2 FQNEAQ (reference sequence). CDR3 protein: CASSPTTGGGETQYF. CDR3 nucleotide sequence: TGTGCCAGCAGCCCGACCACAGGGGGCGGAGAGACCCAGTACTTC. Combining the CDR3 with reference TRBV7-9 and TRBJ2-5 gives the whole variable domain DTGVSQNPRHKITKRGQNVTFRCDPISEHNRLYWYRQTLGQGPEFLTYFQNEAQLEKSRLLSDRFSAERPKGSFSTLEIQRTEQGDSAMYLCASSPTTGGGETQYFGPGTRLLVL.

The chain employs TRBV6-1 and TRBJ1-5; weak D call: TRBD1 (6 bases). Trimming cost V 6 bases and J 6 bases, with 15 bases left between them. Per germline, CDR1 MNHNS and CDR2 SASEGT. CDR3 length equals 14 residues. This chain's CDR3 is CASRSGHSGQPQHF. The DNA for the CDR3 is TGTGCCAGCAGGTCGGGACATTCAGGTCAGCCCCAGCATTTT.

The V call is TRBV30, the J call TRBJ2-1; perhaps TRBD2 as D (5 bases). CDR1 GTSNPN and CDR2 SVGIG come from the germline V gene (reference sequence). V lost 0 bases and J 10 bases, leaving 19 bases between the germline ends. The CDR3 runs to 15 residues. The CDR3 bases are TGTGCCTGGAGTGTACGTTTTAGGGAGTCGGGCGAGCAGTTCTTC. Residues: CAWSVRFRESGEQFF.

The V gene is TRBV6-5, the J gene TRBJ1-1; TRBD1 agrees at 7 bases. The CDR3 length is 11 residues. The V and J ends lost 5 bases and 7 bases, in that order; junction bases with no gene match: 1. Germline V gene data show CDR1 as MNHEY and CDR2 as SVGAGI. The CDR3 DNA reads as TGTGCCAGCAGTAGGACAGGTGAAGCTTTCTTT. Amino acids: CASSRTGEAFF.

CDR3 nucleotide sequence: TGTGCCAGCAGTTTTCAGCCTAGACACTACGAGCAGTACTTC. This gives the protein CASSFQPRHYEQYF. The J gene is TRBJ2-7, the V gene TRBV6-5; D unresolved. Trimming pared 4 bases from V and 3 bases from J, leaving 13 bases between. The CDR3 has 14 amino acids. Germline V CDR1 and CDR2: MNHEY, SVGAGI.

This chain joins TRBV9 and TRBJ1-5; no firm D call. V was cut by 4 bases and J by 0 bases, with 11 bases left in between. The CDR3 totals 15 residues. Germline V CDR1 and CDR2: SGDLS, YYNGEE. The CDR3 nucleotides are TGTGCCAGCAGCCGAACCGGGGATAGCAATCAGCCCCAGCATTTT. Translation gives CASSRTGDSNQPQHF.

The rearrangement joins TRBV18 to TRBJ1-1; 7 nucleotides agree with TRBD1. V gave up 2 bases and J gave up 1 base; unmatched junction bases: 7. The germline V gene encodes CDR1 KGHSH and CDR2 LQKENI. This CDR3 spans 16 amino acids. The CDR3 here is CASSPSLGQTNTEAFF. The CDR3 region has the DNA TGTGCCAGCTCACCATCCCTGGGACAGACGAACACTGAAGCTTTCTTT.

V is TRBV7-2 and J is TRBJ2-2, with D maybe TRBD2 (6 bases). Trimming stripped 6 bases from V and 7 bases from J, with 15 bases between. This CDR3 region has 14 residues. Germline lookup yields CDR1 SGHTA and CDR2 FQGNSA. The CDR3 DNA is TGTGCCAGCAGACCAATTGTGGAGGGCGGGGAGCTGTTTTTT. Translated, it gives CASRPIVEGGELFF. Using reference TRBV7-2 and TRBJ2-2 for the parts outside the CDR3, the full variable domain is GAGVSQSPSNKVTEKGKDVELRCDPISGHTALYWYRQSLGQGLEFLIYFQGNSAPDKSGLPSDRFSAERTGGSVSTLTIQRTQQEDSAVYLCASRPIVEGGELFFGEGSRLTVL.

This clone has only a few counts. The chain joins TRBV29-1 to TRBJ2-1; perhaps TRBD2 as D (6 bases). The germline V and J ends were trimmed by 8 bases and 5 bases, with 16 bases remaining between them. The CDR3 has 13 residues. Per germline, CDR1 SQVTM and CDR2 ANQGSEA. CDR3 bases: TGCAGCACCCTGCGGGAAATCCACAATGAGCAGTTCTTC. The encoded protein is CSTLREIHNEQFF.

The chain joins TRBV11-2 to TRBJ2-5, with D tentatively TRBD2 (5 bases). The CDR3 consists of 16 residues. CDR1 and CDR2 from the germline V gene are SGHAT and FQNNGV. V lost 5 bases to trimming and J lost 3 bases, with 19 bases between them. The CDR3 region has the DNA TGTGCCAGCAGCCCTCGGTCGGGATTTCCGGAAGAGACCCAGTACTTC. It codes for CASSPRSGFPEETQYF.

This clone was recorded a few times. The V and J genes are TRBV30 and TRBJ2-1; 7 nucleotides line up with TRBD2. Looked up from germline, CDR1 is GTSNPN and CDR2 is SVGIG (reference sequence). Losses at the gene ends were 4 bases for V and 0 bases for J; bases not matched to a gene: 6. The CDR3 is 15 residues long. The DNA for the CDR3 is TGTGCCTGGACCTTACTAGCGAGCTCCTACAATGAGCAGTTCTTC. This codes for CAWTLLASSYNEQFF.

This clone was detected a few times. This sample also contains other DNA sequences that code for the same CDR3. The chain uses TRBV29-1 and TRBJ2-5; D may match TRBD1 or TRBD2 (5 bases each). Germline V gene data show CDR1 as SQVTM and CDR2 as ANQGSEA. Deletions cut 4 bases from V and 1 base from J, with 7 bases between. This CDR3 spans 12 amino acids. CDR3 in DNA: TGCAGCGTTGTGGGGGTCCAAGAGACCCAGTACTTC. Translated, it gives CSVVGVQETQYF.

In regard to this clone: Other nucleotide sequences in the sample specify the same CDR3. This sequence joins TRBV30 and TRBJ1-1; D gene uncertain. CDR3 length equals 11 residues. Per germline, CDR1 GTSNPN and CDR2 SVGIG (reference sequence). V lost 0 bases and J 3 bases, leaving 2 bases between the germline ends. This CDR3 reads CAWSVDTEAFF. Here the CDR3 DNA reads TGTGCCTGGAGTGTGGACACTGAAGCTTTCTTT.

There are a few counts of this clone. The V call is TRBV2, the J call TRBJ2-7; 10 bases line up with TRBD1. Germline V CDR1 and CDR2: SNHLY, FYNNEI. The CDR3 consists of 15 residues. With V trimmed by 5 bases and J by 6 bases, 10 bases remained unmatched. This chain's CDR3 is CASSTTTGGGGEQYF. The DNA for the CDR3 is TGTGCCAGCAGTACCACGACAGGGGGCGGCGGCGAGCAGTACTTC.

J is TRBJ2-7 and V is TRBV2; unclear D gene. CDR1 is SNHLY, CDR2 FYNNEI, per germline. This CDR3 contains 13 residues. V shed 4 bases and J shed 5 bases, with 12 bases lying between them. CDR3 nucleotides: TGTGCCAGCAGTGTCGTCCCGCGTAACGAGCAGTACTTC. It yields the protein CASSVVPRNEQYF.

The chain uses TRBV15 and TRBJ2-1; D tentatively fits TRBD1 or TRBD2 (5 bases each). The CDR3 has 15 amino acids. Germline values: CDR1 LNHNV, CDR2 YYDKDF (reference sequence). Trimming pared 8 bases from V and 1 base from J, leaving 15 bases between. CDR3 sequence: CATRRDRNSYNEQFF. The CDR3 DNA follows: TGTGCCACCCGTCGGGACCGAAATTCCTACAATGAGCAGTTCTTC.

This clone occurred a few times. The chain uses TRBV4-3 and TRBJ1-3; D is unclear. Germline lookup yields CDR1 LGHNA and CDR2 YSLEER. V lost 0 bases to trimming and J lost 3 bases, with 9 bases between them. The CDR3 has 15 amino acids. CDR3 residues: CASSQDLAVGNTIYF. CDR3 in DNA: TGCGCCAGCAGCCAAGATCTGGCAGTTGGAAACACCATATATTTT.

The V gene is TRBV13, the J gene TRBJ1-1; no definite D call. The CDR3 runs to 16 residues. Trimming removed 2 bases from V and 1 base from J, with 14 bases in between. CDR1 and CDR2 from the germline V gene are PRHDT and FYEKMQ (reference sequence). In nucleotides, the CDR3 is TGTGCCAGCAGCTTACGGCCGTCCTTAAGGAACACTGAAGCTTTCTTT. Its translation: CASSLRPSLRNTEAFF.

The V and J genes are TRBV19 and TRBJ1-5, with D tentatively TRBD1 (5 bases). V lost 5 bases and J 6 bases, leaving 11 bases between the germline ends. The germline V gene has CDR1 LNHDA and CDR2 SQIVND (reference sequence). The CDR3 is made up of 13 amino acids. CDR3 sequence (DNA): TGTGCCAGTAGTCCTTCGAGGGGTCAGCCCCAGCATTTT. Amino acid sequence: CASSPSRGQPQHF.